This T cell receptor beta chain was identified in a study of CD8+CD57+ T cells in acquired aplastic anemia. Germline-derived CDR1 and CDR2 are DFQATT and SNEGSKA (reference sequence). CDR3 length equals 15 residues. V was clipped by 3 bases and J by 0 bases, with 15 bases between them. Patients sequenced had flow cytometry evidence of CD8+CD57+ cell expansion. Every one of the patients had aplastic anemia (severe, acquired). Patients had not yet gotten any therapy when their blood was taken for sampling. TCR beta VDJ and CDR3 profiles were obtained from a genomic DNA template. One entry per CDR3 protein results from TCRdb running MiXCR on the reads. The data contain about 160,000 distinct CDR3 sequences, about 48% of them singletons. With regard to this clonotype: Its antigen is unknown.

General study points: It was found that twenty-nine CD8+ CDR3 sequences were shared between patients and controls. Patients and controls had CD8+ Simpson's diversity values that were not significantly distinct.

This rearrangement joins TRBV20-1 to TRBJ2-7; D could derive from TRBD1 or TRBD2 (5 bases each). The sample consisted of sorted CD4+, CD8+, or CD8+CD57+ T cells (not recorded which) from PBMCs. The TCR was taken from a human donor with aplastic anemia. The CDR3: CSARSGTSSSYEQYF. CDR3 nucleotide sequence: TGCAGTGCTAGGTCCGGGACGTCGAGCTCCTACGAGCAGTACTTC.